This record concerns one T cell receptor beta chain sequence. The specificity of this receptor is unknown. Base qualities were left out, and no much larger clone turns up one base away. CDR1 and CDR2 are drawn from the germline V gene: MDHEN, SYDVKM. Trimming removed 4 bases from V and 2 bases from J, leaving 12 bases between the germline ends. Its CDR3 holds 14 amino acids, cysteine through phenylalanine. Of the read, only the CDR3 DNA is kept; its 42 bases are in frame from base 1. These data come from a study of PD-1 blockade in classical Hodgkin lymphoma (TCRdb year 2020). As for the study more broadly: The study used TCR beta sequencing and CyTOF to define a peripheral blood immune signature of response to PD-1 blockade in classical Hodgkin lymphoma. Broad study findings and their caveats: Baseline TCR diversity was reported to be lower in newly diagnosed patients than in healthy donors and to be lower still in relapsed/refractory patients. The study was restricted to a single clinical trial cohort, and the causes of repertoire differences, possibly disease activity or prior therapy, were left undefined.

The time point label for this specimen denotes: newly diagnosed, previously untreated cHL patient sample. To serve as a comparison group for the relapsed/refractory trial patients, PBMCs were sequenced from patients with newly diagnosed, previously untreated classical Hodgkin lymphoma. Peripheral blood was collected in 8 mL Vacutainer Cell Preparation Tubes, from which PBMCs were isolated by centrifugation and then cryopreserved. Genomic DNA was isolated using the Qiagen DNeasy kit from unsorted PBMCs as well as from negatively selected CD4+ and CD8+ fractions. Amplification of TCR beta CDR3 regions was done by immunoSEQ multiplex PCR with primers that anneal to V and J segments. A synthetic immune receptor repertoire was used to minimize amplification bias, and any remaining bias was removed computationally after sequencing. The original methods were these. Custom Python scripts were used to quantify repertoire diversity as the Shannon entropy index. The unsorted, CD4+ and CD8+ repertoires were each analyzed separately, with the exception of combined analyses, where CD4+ and CD8+ sequences were merged in silico. Held by TCRdb, this immuneACCESS table contains in-frame sequences only and omits some clones. Under half of the omission traces to an unresolved V gene where checked; the cause of the rest is unknown. V, J and clone size were drawn from that table, and D and trimming were deduced from the DNA. Within this sample are about 15,000 clones, with 84% of them counted one time only. Of the sample, 8.4% falls within the top ten clones.

The V gene is TRBV28 and the J gene is TRBJ2-7; TRBD1 might be the D gene, on 6 matching bases. The clonotype comes from a human donor with classical Hodgkin lymphoma. The sequencing input was peripheral blood mononuclear cells (PBMCs). The CDR3 amino acid sequence is: CASSYGTFTYEQYF. The DNA is TGTGCCAGCAGTTACGGGACATTTACCTACGAGCAGTACTTC.